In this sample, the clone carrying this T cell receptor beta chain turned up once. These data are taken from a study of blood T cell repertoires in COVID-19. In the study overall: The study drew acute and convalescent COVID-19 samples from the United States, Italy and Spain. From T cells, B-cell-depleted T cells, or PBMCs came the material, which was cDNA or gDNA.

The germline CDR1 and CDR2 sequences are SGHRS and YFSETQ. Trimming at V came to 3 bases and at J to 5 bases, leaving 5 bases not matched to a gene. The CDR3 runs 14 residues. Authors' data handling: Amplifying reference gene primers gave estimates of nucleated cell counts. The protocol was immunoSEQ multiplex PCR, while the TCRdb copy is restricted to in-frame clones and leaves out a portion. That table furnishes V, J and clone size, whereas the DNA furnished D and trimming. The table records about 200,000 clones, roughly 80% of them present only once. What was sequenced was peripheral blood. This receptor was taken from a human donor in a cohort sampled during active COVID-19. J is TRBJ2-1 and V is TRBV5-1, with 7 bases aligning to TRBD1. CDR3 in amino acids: CASSSYGTDNEQFF. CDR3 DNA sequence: TGCGCCAGCAGCTCATACGGGACAGACAATGAGCAGTTCTTC.